This TCR beta chain was recovered during a study of shared clonotypes between healthy human individuals. Whole-study results and caveats: Rarefaction analysis demonstrated incomplete sorted-subset sequencing notwithstanding large depth. The study found roughly 5% of naive CD4 clonotypes shared across a handful of donors.

Measured with immunoSEQ multiplex PCR; TCRdb has only the in-frame clones, and not every one. Of fewer than 3 million clones listed, 92% were seen once; the top ten hold around 0.4%. CDR1 is MNHEY and CDR2 is SVGAGI in the germline V gene. The CDR3 is 14 amino acids. With V trimmed by 6 bases and J by 5 bases, 5 bases remained unmatched. Every donor, a Caucasian adult, lived in Nashville, Tennessee. The authors divided CD4+ cells into CD45RA+ naive and CD45RA-negative memory subsets. A word on this clone: The antigen remains undetermined.

This TCR was recovered from a man aged 18 to 35 in good health. Some clones in this sample may be carry-over from other donors' samples. The gene calls are TRBV6-5 and TRBJ2-5; TRBD2 aligns across 11 bases. The sample was naive CD4+ T cells from PBMCs. Subset in this sample: CD45RA+ positively selected. This chain's CDR3 is CASRLAGVGETQYF. In nucleotides, the CDR3 is TGTGCCAGCAGACTAGCGGGAGTTGGGGAGACCCAGTACTTC.